This is a list of T cell receptor beta chains from one sample in a study of blood T cell repertoires in COVID-19. TCRdb keeps only in-frame clones here, not all; method: immunoSEQ multiplex PCR. The top ten hold about 1.1% of the sample, which has more than 300,000 clones, 85% to 90% seen once. The source material was PBMCs or T cells enriched from blood (not recorded which). These receptors all come from a woman younger than 35 who had recovered from COVID-19. CDR3s include the opening cysteine and the closing phenylalanine or tryptophan. Fields, in order: J gene, CDR3 length, clone size, V gene, D gene, CDR3 DNA, CDR3 protein. The D gene is left open where the match is weak. Size is omitted from some rows. Given values are once, few, many or a class for expanded clones.

j_call: TRBJ1-1
cdr3_length: 15
clone_size: .
v_call: TRBV30
d_call: TRBD1
cdr3_nt: TGTGCCTGGATTCCCGGACAGGGCGTCAACACTGAAGCTTTCTTT
cdr3_aa: CAWIPGQGVNTEAFF

j_call: TRBJ2-1
cdr3_length: 14
clone_size: .
v_call: TRBV11-3
d_call: .
cdr3_nt: TGTGCCAGCAGCTGGGGCAGGGGAGCCAATGAGCAGTTCTTC
cdr3_aa: CASSWGRGANEQFF

j_call: TRBJ1-1
cdr3_length: 16
clone_size: .
v_call: TRBV4-1
d_call: .
cdr3_nt: TGCGCCAGCAGCCAAGAGGTCGGGGGAGGGGACACTGAAGCTTTCTTT
cdr3_aa: CASSQEVGGGDTEAFF

j_call: TRBJ1-1
cdr3_length: 15
clone_size: .
v_call: TRBV15
d_call: TRBD1
cdr3_nt: TGTGCCACCAGCGGAGGGGACAGGCGGAACACTGAAGCTTTCTTT
cdr3_aa: CATSGGDRRNTEAFF

j_call: TRBJ2-1
cdr3_length: 18
clone_size: .
v_call: TRBV5-1
d_call: .
cdr3_nt: TGCGCCAGCAGCTTCGACGGGCAACGGGGGAGCTCCTACAATGAGCAGTTCTTC
cdr3_aa: CASSFDGQRGSSYNEQFF

j_call: TRBJ2-4
cdr3_length: 17
clone_size: .
v_call: TRBV7-2
d_call: .
cdr3_nt: TGTGCCAGCAGCGCGCCGTGGGGGCAGAAAGCCAAAAACATTCAGTACTTC
cdr3_aa: CASSAPWGQKAKNIQYF

j_call: TRBJ2-5
cdr3_length: 15
clone_size: .
v_call: TRBV5-1
d_call: .
cdr3_nt: TGCGCCAGCAGCTTGGCCTCCCACTCGCAAGAGACCCAGTACTTC
cdr3_aa: CASSLASHSQETQYF

j_call: TRBJ1-4
cdr3_length: 16
clone_size: .
v_call: TRBV28
d_call: TRBD1
cdr3_nt: TGTGCCAGCAGTTCCTTAGACAGGGAACTTAGTGAAAAACTGTTTTTT
cdr3_aa: CASSSLDRELSEKLFF

j_call: TRBJ1-2
cdr3_length: 12
clone_size: .
v_call: TRBV19
d_call: TRBD1
cdr3_nt: TGTGCCAGTAGCAACAGGGGTCGGGGCTACACCTTC
cdr3_aa: CASSNRGRGYTF

j_call: TRBJ1-2
cdr3_length: 16
clone_size: .
v_call: TRBV3-1/TRBV3-2
d_call: TRBD1
cdr3_nt: TGTGCCAGCAGCCACTCACCCCAGGGACAGGGGAATGGCTACACCTTC
cdr3_aa: CASSHSPQGQGNGYTF

j_call: TRBJ2-1
cdr3_length: 18
clone_size: .
v_call: TRBV27
d_call: TRBD1
cdr3_nt: TGTGCCAGCATTCGGACAGGGTTGCAATTCTTCCCTCTCAATGAGCAGTTCTTC
cdr3_aa: CASIRTGLQFFPLNEQFF

j_call: TRBJ1-2
cdr3_length: 12
clone_size: .
v_call: TRBV19
d_call: .
cdr3_nt: TGTGCCAGTAGCTTCGGAGACTATGGCTACACCTTC
cdr3_aa: CASSFGDYGYTF

j_call: TRBJ1-2
cdr3_length: 15
clone_size: .
v_call: TRBV19
d_call: .
cdr3_nt: TGTGCCAGTAGTATAAGACAAGCTAAGGACTATGGCTACACCTTC
cdr3_aa: CASSIRQAKDYGYTF

j_call: TRBJ1-1
cdr3_length: 14
clone_size: .
v_call: TRBV19
d_call: .
cdr3_nt: TGTGCCAGCGTGTCGCCGGGAATGAACACTGAAGCTTTCTTT
cdr3_aa: CASVSPGMNTEAFF

j_call: TRBJ2-2
cdr3_length: 17
clone_size: .
v_call: TRBV7-9
d_call: .
cdr3_nt: TGTGCCAGCAGCTTTTTTCGGACAGTCTGGAATCCCGGGGAGCTGTTTTTT
cdr3_aa: CASSFFRTVWNPGELFF

j_call: TRBJ2-7
cdr3_length: 15
clone_size: .
v_call: TRBV2
d_call: TRBD2
cdr3_nt: TGTGCCAGCAGTGACGAAGCGGGGCATTCCTACGAGCAGTACTTC
cdr3_aa: CASSDEAGHSYEQYF

j_call: TRBJ1-5
cdr3_length: 14
clone_size: .
v_call: TRBV7-8
d_call: .
cdr3_nt: TGTGCCAGCAGCTTAGGGGGGGATAATCAGCCCCAGCATTTT
cdr3_aa: CASSLGGDNQPQHF

j_call: TRBJ2-3
cdr3_length: 17
clone_size: once
v_call: TRBV10-3
d_call: TRBD2
cdr3_nt: TGTGCCATCAGATCAGTCGGTAGCGGGGGGGCAGCAGATACGCAGTATTTT
cdr3_aa: CAIRSVGSGGAADTQYF

j_call: TRBJ2-3
cdr3_length: 13
clone_size: .
v_call: TRBV7-2
d_call: .
cdr3_nt: TGTGCCGCTGGCGGTGGACTCACAGATACGCAGTATTTT
cdr3_aa: CAAGGGLTDTQYF

j_call: TRBJ1-1
cdr3_length: 13
clone_size: .
v_call: TRBV2
d_call: TRBD1
cdr3_nt: TGTGCCAGCAGCGACAGGGGTTGGACTGAAGCTTTCTTT
cdr3_aa: CASSDRGWTEAFF

j_call: TRBJ1-1
cdr3_length: 14
clone_size: .
v_call: TRBV18
d_call: .
cdr3_nt: TGTGCCAGCTCACAAGGACAAGACAGCGTTGAAGCTTTCTTT
cdr3_aa: CASSQGQDSVEAFF

j_call: TRBJ2-5
cdr3_length: 14
clone_size: .
v_call: TRBV5-1
d_call: .
cdr3_nt: TGCGCCAGCAGCCTGACAGTGTACCAAGAGACCCAGTACTTC
cdr3_aa: CASSLTVYQETQYF

j_call: TRBJ1-2
cdr3_length: 13
clone_size: .
v_call: TRBV30
d_call: .
cdr3_nt: TGTGCCTGGAGTAGGGACACCTGGAGAGGCTACACCTTC
cdr3_aa: CAWSRDTWRGYTF

j_call: TRBJ1-6
cdr3_length: 14
clone_size: .
v_call: TRBV28
d_call: .
cdr3_nt: TGTGCCTCCCGGGCGGGGGTTGGGGCTTCACCCCTCCACTTT
cdr3_aa: CASRAGVGASPLHF

j_call: TRBJ2-1
cdr3_length: 13
clone_size: .
v_call: TRBV7-9
d_call: .
cdr3_nt: TGTGCCAGCCCGCCGGACAGGTGGGGAGGGCAGTTCTTC
cdr3_aa: CASPPDRWGGQFF

j_call: TRBJ1-2
cdr3_length: 15
clone_size: few
v_call: TRBV28
d_call: TRBD1
cdr3_nt: TGTGCCAGCATCCCTGGCGGGACAGATTACTATGGCTACACCTTC
cdr3_aa: CASIPGGTDYYGYTF

j_call: TRBJ2-5
cdr3_length: 15
clone_size: .
v_call: TRBV5-6
d_call: TRBD1
cdr3_nt: TGTGCCAGCAGCTTACAGGGGCCCTTGGGAGAGACCCAGTACTTC
cdr3_aa: CASSLQGPLGETQYF

j_call: TRBJ1-1
cdr3_length: 13
clone_size: .
v_call: TRBV11-2
d_call: .
cdr3_nt: TGTGCCAGCAGCTTACGGGAGGACACTGAAGCTTTCTTT
cdr3_aa: CASSLREDTEAFF

j_call: TRBJ1-1
cdr3_length: 13
clone_size: .
v_call: TRBV18
d_call: .
cdr3_nt: TGTGCCAGCTCACCTTCGAGGAGCTCTGAAGCTTTCTTT
cdr3_aa: CASSPSRSSEAFF

j_call: TRBJ2-7
cdr3_length: 13
clone_size: .
v_call: TRBV28
d_call: .
cdr3_nt: TGTGCCAGCACCAGAGGGACTGGATACGAGCAGTACTTC
cdr3_aa: CASTRGTGYEQYF

j_call: TRBJ1-1
cdr3_length: 14
clone_size: once
v_call: TRBV9
d_call: .
cdr3_nt: TGTGCCAGCAGCGCGCATCTCAGCGGGGGTGAAGCTTTCTTT
cdr3_aa: CASSAHLSGGEAFF

j_call: TRBJ2-3
cdr3_length: 18
clone_size: .
v_call: TRBV21-1
d_call: .
cdr3_nt: TGTGCCAGCAGCAAAGGAGCAGCGGGGGGGCCTAGCACAGATACGCAGTATTTT
cdr3_aa: CASSKGAAGGPSTDTQYF

j_call: TRBJ2-1
cdr3_length: 11
clone_size: once
v_call: TRBV12-3/TRBV12-4
d_call: .
cdr3_nt: TGTGCCAGCAGACAGGGTAATGAGCAGTTCTTC
cdr3_aa: CASRQGNEQFF

j_call: TRBJ2-3
cdr3_length: 14
clone_size: .
v_call: TRBV7-3
d_call: .
cdr3_nt: TGTGCCAGCAGCTCGGGACTTATCACAGATACGCAGTATTTT
cdr3_aa: CASSSGLITDTQYF

j_call: TRBJ1-5
cdr3_length: 17
clone_size: .
v_call: TRBV4-1
d_call: .
cdr3_nt: TGCGCCAGCAGCCAAGAGTACGGGACAACCAGCAATCAGCCCCAGCATTTT
cdr3_aa: CASSQEYGTTSNQPQHF

j_call: TRBJ1-4
cdr3_length: 15
clone_size: .
v_call: TRBV5-6
d_call: TRBD1
cdr3_nt: TGTGCCAGCAGCCGGCGACAGGGGAGGAATGAAAAACTGTTTTTT
cdr3_aa: CASSRRQGRNEKLFF

j_call: TRBJ1-4
cdr3_length: 14
clone_size: .
v_call: TRBV5-1
d_call: TRBD1
cdr3_nt: TGCGCCAGCAGCTTGGGACAGGGAAATGAAAAACTGTTTTTT
cdr3_aa: CASSLGQGNEKLFF

j_call: TRBJ2-5
cdr3_length: 12
clone_size: .
v_call: TRBV7-6
d_call: .
cdr3_nt: TGTGCCACCCAGCGGTACCAAGAGACCCAGTACTTC
cdr3_aa: CATQRYQETQYF

j_call: TRBJ2-1
cdr3_length: 15
clone_size: .
v_call: TRBV11-1
d_call: TRBD2
cdr3_nt: TGTGCCAGCAGCTTAAGGCTAGCGGGGGGGAATGAGCAGTTCTTC
cdr3_aa: CASSLRLAGGNEQFF

j_call: TRBJ2-5
cdr3_length: 19
clone_size: .
v_call: TRBV5-4
d_call: TRBD2
cdr3_nt: TGTGCCAGCAGCGATCCGGGACTAGCGGGGGGGGTGAACCAAGAGACCCAGTACTTC
cdr3_aa: CASSDPGLAGGVNQETQYF

j_call: TRBJ1-1
cdr3_length: 13
clone_size: .
v_call: TRBV30
d_call: .
cdr3_nt: TGTGCCTGGAGCGCGGATCTCAACACTGAAGCTTTCTTT
cdr3_aa: CAWSADLNTEAFF

j_call: TRBJ1-1
cdr3_length: 13
clone_size: .
v_call: TRBV25-1
d_call: .
cdr3_nt: TGTGCCAGCAGTGCAAGCTCGAAGCTGGAAGCTTTCTTT
cdr3_aa: CASSASSKLEAFF

j_call: TRBJ2-5
cdr3_length: 15
clone_size: .
v_call: TRBV5-4
d_call: .
cdr3_nt: TGTGCCAGCAGCCCGGAGGCCGTTCTTGGGGAGACCCAGTACTTC
cdr3_aa: CASSPEAVLGETQYF

j_call: TRBJ1-1
cdr3_length: 17
clone_size: few
v_call: TRBV5-6
d_call: .
cdr3_nt: TGTGCCAGCAGCTTGTCGGACTATATAAAAAACCCCCCTGAAGCTTTCTTT
cdr3_aa: CASSLSDYIKNPPEAFF

j_call: TRBJ1-1
cdr3_length: 14
clone_size: .
v_call: TRBV29-1
d_call: TRBD1
cdr3_nt: TGCAGCGTTGAAGTACACAGGGGGCAGACTGAAGCTTTCTTT
cdr3_aa: CSVEVHRGQTEAFF

j_call: TRBJ2-2
cdr3_length: 16
clone_size: .
v_call: TRBV29-1
d_call: TRBD1
cdr3_nt: TGCAGCGTTGAAGGGCGGGCCAGGGGGTATACCGGGGAGCTGTTTTTT
cdr3_aa: CSVEGRARGYTGELFF